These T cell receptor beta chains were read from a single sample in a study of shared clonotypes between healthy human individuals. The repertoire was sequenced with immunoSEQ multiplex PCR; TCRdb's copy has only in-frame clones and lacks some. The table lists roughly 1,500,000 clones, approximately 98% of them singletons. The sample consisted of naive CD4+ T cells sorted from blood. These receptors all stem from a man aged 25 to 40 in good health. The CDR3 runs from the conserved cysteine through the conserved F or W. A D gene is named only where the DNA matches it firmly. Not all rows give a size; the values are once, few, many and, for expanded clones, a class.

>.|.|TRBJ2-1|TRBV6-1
TGTGCCAGCAGTGAAATGGGGGGGGCCCTCGAGAATGAGCAGTTCTTC
CASSEMGGALENEQFF
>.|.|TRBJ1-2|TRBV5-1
TGCGCCAGCAGCTTGGGGGGCACTAACTATGGCTACACCTTC
CASSLGGTNYGYTF
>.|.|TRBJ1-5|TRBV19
TGTGCCAGCACAGATAGCAATCAGCCCCAGCATTTT
CASTDSNQPQHF
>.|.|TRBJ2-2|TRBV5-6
TGTGCCAGCAGCCCGGGGGGGACAGTGCGGGAGCTGTTTTTT
CASSPGGTVRELFF
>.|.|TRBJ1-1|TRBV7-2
TGTGCCAGCAGCTTAGTTGCCGGCGGAAACACTGAAGCTTTCTTT
CASSLVAGGNTEAFF
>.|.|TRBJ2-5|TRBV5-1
TGCGCCAGCAGCCCCCGGCTAGTGGGTCAAGAGACCCAGTACTTC
CASSPRLVGQETQYF
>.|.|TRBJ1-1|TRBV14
TGTGCCAGCAGCCACGAGGAAATGGGGCTTACTGAAGCTTTCTTT
CASSHEEMGLTEAFF
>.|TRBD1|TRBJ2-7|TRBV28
TGTGCCAGCAGTTATCCAGGGGGCGAGGTATACGAGCAGTACTTC
CASSYPGGEVYEQYF
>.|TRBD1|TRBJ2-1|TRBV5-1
TGCGCCAGCACCTCGACAGGGACCTCCTACAATGAGCAGTTCTTC
CASTSTGTSYNEQFF
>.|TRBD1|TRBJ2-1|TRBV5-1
TGCGCCAGCAGCTTGGCCGGGACAGGGGGCTATGAGCAGTTCTTC
CASSLAGTGGYEQFF
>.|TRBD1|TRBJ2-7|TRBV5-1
TGCGCCAGCAGCTTGGGGGACAGGGACGCCTACGAGCAGTACTTC
CASSLGDRDAYEQYF
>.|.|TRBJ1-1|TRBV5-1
TGCGCCAGCAGCTTGGGTCCAACTGACGCGTCGGAAGCTTTCTTT
CASSLGPTDASEAFF
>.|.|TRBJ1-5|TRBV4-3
TGCGCCAGCAGCCAAACGATCCCATCCAATCAGCCCCAGCATTTT
CASSQTIPSNQPQHF
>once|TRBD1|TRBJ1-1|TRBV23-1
TGCGCCAGCAGTCAAAAACAGGGGCGCTGCACTGAAGCTTTCTTT
CASSQKQGRCTEAFF
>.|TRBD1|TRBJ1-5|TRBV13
TGTGCCAGCAGCTTAAACAGGGGCCTTGGCAATCAGCCCCAGCATTTT
CASSLNRGLGNQPQHF
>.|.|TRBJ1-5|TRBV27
TGTGCCAGCAGTTTAGTCGGCCATCAGGCCCAGCATTTT
CASSLVGHQAQHF
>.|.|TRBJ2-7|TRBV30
TGTGCCTGGAGGAACAGTAACGAGCAGTACTTC
CAWRNSNEQYF
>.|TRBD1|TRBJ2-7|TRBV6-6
TGTGCCAGCAGTCCCCGACAGGGCTACGAGCAGTACTTC
CASSPRQGYEQYF
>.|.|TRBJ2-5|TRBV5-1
TGCGCCAGCAGCTTGGGGTCGGAAGAAGAGACCCAGTACTTC
CASSLGSEEETQYF
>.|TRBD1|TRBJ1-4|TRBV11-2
TGTGCCAGCAGCTTTACAGGGGGCTTTAATGAAAAACTGTTTTTT
CASSFTGGFNEKLFF
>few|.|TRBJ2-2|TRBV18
TGTGCCACCTTCACTTCAACGAACACCGGGGAGCTGTTTTTT
CATFTSTNTGELFF
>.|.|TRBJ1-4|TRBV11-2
TGTGCCAGCAGCTTAGGGGTAGGGGGTTGGGAAAAACTGTTTTTT
CASSLGVGGWEKLFF
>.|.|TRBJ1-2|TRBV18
TGTGCCAGCTCAGTCCAGGGGCACGGCTACACCTTC
CASSVQGHGYTF
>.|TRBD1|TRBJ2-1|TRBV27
TGTGCCAGCAGTTCCGCGGCCGGACAGGGATCCTACAATGAGCAGTTCTTC
CASSSAAGQGSYNEQFF
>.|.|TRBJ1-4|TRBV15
TGTGCCACCAGCAGAGACCAGTGGAGATCCGAAAAACTGTTTTTT
CATSRDQWRSEKLFF
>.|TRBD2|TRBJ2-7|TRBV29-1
TGCAGCGTTGTGGGACTAGCGGGAGTTTACGAGCAGTACTTC
CSVVGLAGVYEQYF
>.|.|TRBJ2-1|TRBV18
TGTGCCAGCTCACGCTTACAGGGTAAAAACATCAATGAGCAGTTCTTC
CASSRLQGKNINEQFF
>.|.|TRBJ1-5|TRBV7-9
TGTGCCAGCAGCTTAGGAGGAAGTTCGGGTGGCAATCAGCCCCAGCATTTT
CASSLGGSSGGNQPQHF
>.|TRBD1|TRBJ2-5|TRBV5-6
TGTGCCAGCAGCCCCTCGCCAGGGGGCAGGGAGACCCAGTACTTC
CASSPSPGGRETQYF
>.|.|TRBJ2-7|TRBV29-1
TGCAGCGTTTCGAGCCACCCTTTGCCCGTCTACGAGCAGTACTTC
CSVSSHPLPVYEQYF
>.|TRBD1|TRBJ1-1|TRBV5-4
TGTGCCAGCAGTACTAAAAAGGACAGGGATCCTGAAGCTTTCTTT
CASSTKKDRDPEAFF
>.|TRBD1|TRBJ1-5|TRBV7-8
TGTGCCAGCAGCTTCCTAGGGGGCGCGGGTCAGCCCCAGCATTTT
CASSFLGGAGQPQHF
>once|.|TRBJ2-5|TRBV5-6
TGTGCCAGCAGCTTGGTAGATCCGGGGACAGAGACCCAGTACTTC
CASSLVDPGTETQYF
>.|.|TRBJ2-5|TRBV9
TGTGCCAGCAGCCTAGCTCTCAGGCAAGAGACCCAGTACTTC
CASSLALRQETQYF
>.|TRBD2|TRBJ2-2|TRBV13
TGTGCCAGCAGCCCTAGCGGGAGGGGCGGCACCGGGGAGCTGTTTTTT
CASSPSGRGGTGELFF
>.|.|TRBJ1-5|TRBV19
TGTGCCAGTAGTATCGGCGGGGGCCGTGGCAATCAGCCCCAGCATTTT
CASSIGGGRGNQPQHF
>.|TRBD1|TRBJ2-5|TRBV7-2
TGTGCCAGCAGCCCGAGACAGGGCTCCCAAGAGACCCAGTACTTC
CASSPRQGSQETQYF
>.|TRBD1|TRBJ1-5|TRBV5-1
TGCGCCAGCAGTCGGACAGGGGTAAATCAGCCCCAGCATTTT
CASSRTGVNQPQHF
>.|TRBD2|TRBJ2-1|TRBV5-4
TGTGCCAGCACTCTGGGGCGGGAGAGCTCCTACAATGAGCAGTTCTTC
CASTLGRESSYNEQFF
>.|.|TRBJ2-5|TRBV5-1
TGCGCCAGCAGAATACAGCTGTCGGAGACCCAGTACTTC
CASRIQLSETQYF
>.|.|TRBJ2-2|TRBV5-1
TGCGCCAGCAGCTTGGAAGGGACACGGAGAGGGGAGCTGTTTTTT
CASSLEGTRRGELFF
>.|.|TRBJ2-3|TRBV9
TGTGCCAGCAGCGTAGCCCGGGGGTTCAACACAGCAGATACGCAGTATTTT
CASSVARGFNTADTQYF
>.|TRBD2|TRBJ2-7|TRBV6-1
TGTGCCAGCAGCAAACTTGGGGGGGTCTACGAGCAGTACTTC
CASSKLGGVYEQYF
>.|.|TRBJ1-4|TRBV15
TGTGCCACCAGCAGCCCGAAGGGGAGGGGGACAATTAATGAAAAACTGTTTTTT
CATSSPKGRGTINEKLFF
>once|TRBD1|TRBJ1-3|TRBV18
TGTGCCAGCTCACCGACAGGGGGCGCATCTGGAAACACCATATATTTT
CASSPTGGASGNTIYF
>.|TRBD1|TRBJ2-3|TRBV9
TGTGCCAGCAGCCTACAACCCGGCAGGGGGCCGAGCACAGATACGCAGTATTTT
CASSLQPGRGPSTDTQYF
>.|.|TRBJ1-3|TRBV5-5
TGTGCCAGCAGCTTGGGAGCCTCAAGCTCTGGAAACACCATATATTTT
CASSLGASSSGNTIYF
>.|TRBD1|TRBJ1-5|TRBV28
TGTGCCAGCAGACTTACAGGGGGCAAAGGCAATCAGCCCCAGCATTTT
CASRLTGGKGNQPQHF
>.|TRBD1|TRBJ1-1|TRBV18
TGTGCCAGCTCACCACACGACAGGGTTTTGGGCACTGAAGCTTTCTTT
CASSPHDRVLGTEAFF
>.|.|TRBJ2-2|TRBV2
TGTGCCAGCAGTGAAGCCGGGCCCGGGGAGCTGTTTTTT
CASSEAGPGELFF
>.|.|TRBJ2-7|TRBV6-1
TGTGCCAGCAGCGGACAACACGAGCAGTACTTC
CASSGQHEQYF
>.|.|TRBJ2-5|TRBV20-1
TGCACCCCCCCAGAGACCCAGTACTTC
CTPPETQYF
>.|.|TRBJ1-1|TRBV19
TGTGCCAGTACTAGGGAGCTTTTCAGGACTGAAGCTTTCTTT
CASTRELFRTEAFF
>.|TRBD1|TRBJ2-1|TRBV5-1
TGCGCCAGCAGCGCGGCGCCAGGGGGCCGTGAGCAGTTCTTC
CASSAAPGGREQFF
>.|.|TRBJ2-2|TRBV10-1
TGCGCCAGCAGTGGGGACGCACCCCACACCGGGGAGCTGTTTTTT
CASSGDAPHTGELFF
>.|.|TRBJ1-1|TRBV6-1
TGTGCCAGCAGCCCATTAGCAGGGGTGAACACTGAAGCTTTCTTT
CASSPLAGVNTEAFF
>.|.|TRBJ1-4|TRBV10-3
TGTGCCATCAGTGGGACAGCAACTAATGAAAAACTGTTTTTT
CAISGTATNEKLFF
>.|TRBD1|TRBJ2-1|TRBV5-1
TGCGCCAGCAGCGTCAGTACAGGGGGATACAATGAGCAGTTCTTC
CASSVSTGGYNEQFF
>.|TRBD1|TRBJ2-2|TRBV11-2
TGTGCCAGCAGCTCCGGGACAGTAAACACCGGGGAGCTGTTTTTT
CASSSGTVNTGELFF